This T cell receptor (beta chain) was profiled in a study of blood T cells in healthy people across ages. Study-level findings and limits: TCR beta diversity tracked closely with naive T cell percentage.

The CDR3 is 15 residues long. V lost 2 bases and J 4 bases, leaving 14 bases between the germline ends. Germline assignment: CDR1 ENHRY and CDR2 SYGVKD. The authors ran a second PCR of roughly 6 to 12 cycles using a sample-barcoded 5' primer and a J-beta primer mix. TCRdb redid the calling of the 5' RACE reads with MiXCR, one entry per CDR3 protein. Among around 780,000 distinct CDR3 sequences listed, roughly 25% were seen once. This clonotype has a handful of counts. The antigen is not known. Separately, the same data were catalogued under a study of T cells of mothers and their children. From that second work: Donation involved a few healthy Caucasian mothers and the six children that they had. The TCR beta CDR3 read count exceeded 9 million for each mother and was 2.5 million to 3 million for each child. Relative to unrelated pairs, biologically related mother-child dyads exhibited marginally greater, non-significant overlap.

The chain joins TRBV10-3 to TRBJ1-1; D remains ambiguous. Sequencing used blood. This clonotype originated in a boy younger than 18 in good health. CDR3 sequence reads: CAISEGLGVITEAFF. CDR3 nucleotide sequence: TGTGCCATCAGTGAGGGGCTGGGCGTGATCACTGAAGCTTTCTTT.